This T cell receptor (beta chain) was identified during a study of shared clonotypes between healthy human individuals. Naive CD8 cells, CD45RO-negative and positively selected for CCR7, excluded terminally differentiated effector memory CD45RA+ cells. Produced via immunoSEQ multiplex PCR; TCRdb's table is partial and in-frame only. Of approximately 2,000,000 clones in the sample, roughly 95% were seen once. Germline V gene sequence: CDR1 SGHVS, CDR2 FNYEAQ. There are 12 residues in the CDR3. The ends were cut back, 3 bases at V and 8 bases at J, with 7 bases in the middle. The TCR comes from a young man in good health. Some clones in this sample may be carry-over from other donors' samples. Sequencing input: naive CD8+ T cells from PBMCs. The rearrangement joins TRBV7-6 to TRBJ1-4; D not certain. CDR3 nucleotide sequence: TGTGCCAGCAGCTTTCCGGAGGAAAAACTGTTTTTT. Translated, it gives CASSFPEEKLFF.